A selection of T cell receptor beta chains follows, all from one sample in a study of beta chain features in type 1 diabetes. Libraries were prepared by immunoSEQ multiplex PCR; TCRdb keeps only in-frame clonotypes and omits some of them. The sample yields a few hundred thousand clones, about 12% seen once. The sequencing input was naive CD4+ T cells from blood. The origin of the receptors is a woman aged 18-29 years with type 1 diabetes. CDR3s include the opening cysteine and the closing phenylalanine or tryptophan. The D gene is left open where the match is weak. Expanded clones get a size class; other rows say once, few or many, or leave the size out.

clone_size	v_call	j_call	d_call	cdr3_aa	cdr3_nt
.	TRBV30	TRBJ2-7	.	CAWSLDRPVPDEQYF	TGTGCCTGGAGTCTAGACCGTCCTGTTCCGGACGAGCAGTACTTC
.	TRBV9	TRBJ2-3	.	CASSLKGDPTDTQYF	TGTGCCAGCAGCCTCAAGGGGGACCCCACAGATACGCAGTATTTT
.	TRBV7-9	TRBJ2-1	.	CASSLGTVPRNEQFF	TGTGCCAGCAGCTTAGGGACTGTGCCTCGAAATGAGCAGTTCTTC
.	TRBV5-1	TRBJ2-7	.	CASSSDGQNEQYF	TGCGCCAGCAGTTCCGACGGACAGAACGAGCAGTACTTC
few	TRBV5-6	TRBJ1-6	.	CASSVNNSPLHF	TGTGCCAGCAGCGTAAATAATTCACCCCTCCACTTT
few	TRBV28	TRBJ1-1	.	CATNGFNTEAFF	TGTGCCACAAACGGGTTCAACACTGAAGCTTTCTTT
.	TRBV6-1	TRBJ1-2	.	CASRSPGWKDYGYTF	TGTGCCAGCAGGAGTCCAGGGTGGAAAGACTATGGCTACACCTTC
.	TRBV28	TRBJ2-7	.	CASTATRDEQYF	TGTGCCAGCACCGCCACCCGGGACGAGCAGTACTTC
few	TRBV9	TRBJ1-2	.	CASSPDSTGYGYTF	TGTGCCAGCAGCCCTGACAGTACGGGCTATGGCTACACCTTC
.	TRBV11-2	TRBJ2-4	.	CASSSIRGGIAKNIQYF	TGTGCCAGCAGCTCCATTCGGGGCGGGATAGCCAAAAACATTCAGTACTTC
.	TRBV6-5	TRBJ1-1	.	CATQTENTEAFF	TGTGCCACACAGACAGAAAACACTGAAGCTTTCTTT
.	TRBV7-2	TRBJ2-7	TRBD2	CASSLHSFGTSGGYEQYF	TGTGCCAGCAGCCTTCATTCCTTCGGGACTAGCGGGGGCTACGAGCAGTACTTC
.	TRBV9	TRBJ2-7	TRBD1	CASSPGGQGLHEQYF	TGTGCCAGCAGCCCGGGCGGACAGGGGCTCCACGAGCAGTACTTC
few	TRBV23-1	TRBJ1-1	.	CASSPQGSTEAFF	TGCGCCAGCTCCCCCCAGGGGAGCACTGAAGCTTTCTTT
few	TRBV28	TRBJ2-1	.	CASSLIGDRSYNEQFF	TGTGCCAGCAGTCTTATAGGGGATCGCTCCTACAATGAGCAGTTCTTC
.	TRBV29-1	TRBJ2-5	TRBD2	CSAAPGLVETQYF	TGCAGCGCCGCGCCGGGACTAGTGGAGACCCAGTACTTC
.	TRBV30	TRBJ2-2	TRBD2	CAWSPPSGGGAGELFF	TGTGCCTGGAGTCCCCCCAGCGGGGGGGGCGCCGGGGAGCTGTTTTTT
.	TRBV2	TRBJ1-5	.	CASTQESDQPQHF	TGTGCCAGCACACAGGAGTCGGATCAGCCCCAGCATTTT
few	TRBV18	TRBJ1-1	.	CASSPGAENTEAFF	TGTGCCAGCTCACCAGGGGCGGAAAACACTGAAGCTTTCTTT
few	TRBV19	TRBJ2-6	.	CASTSLQGKGANVLTF	TGTGCCAGTACTTCCCTGCAGGGTAAAGGGGCCAACGTCCTGACTTTC
few	TRBV18	TRBJ2-5	.	CASSPQEQLQETQYF	TGTGCCAGCTCACCACAAGAACAGTTACAAGAGACCCAGTACTTC
.	TRBV7-3	TRBJ1-1	.	CASSRTVNTEAFF	TGTGCCAGCAGCCGGACAGTGAACACTGAAGCTTTCTTT
few	TRBV5-1	TRBJ2-6	.	CASSAPGAGANVLTF	TGCGCCAGCAGCGCCCCAGGGGCTGGGGCCAACGTCCTGACTTTC
.	TRBV28	TRBJ2-5	.	CASSLTIALAAHEKYF	TGTGCCAGCAGTTTAACCATCGCGCTAGCAGCACACGAGAAGTACTTC
.	TRBV5-1	TRBJ1-1	TRBD1	CASRLDRVNTEAFF	TGCGCCAGCAGACTCGACAGGGTGAACACTGAAGCTTTCTTT
few	TRBV4-3	TRBJ2-5	.	CASSQVSGFGETQYF	TGCGCCAGCAGCCAAGTTTCGGGATTTGGAGAGACCCAGTACTTC
.	TRBV10-3	TRBJ2-3	.	CAIRSGPGADTQYF	TGTGCCATCCGGAGCGGACCAGGGGCAGATACGCAGTATTTT
.	TRBV5-1	TRBJ2-7	.	CASSNGQSYEQYF	TGCGCCAGCAGCAACGGACAGTCCTACGAGCAGTACTTC
few	TRBV29-1	TRBJ1-5	.	CSASKGGYQPQHF	TGCAGCGCTTCTAAAGGGGGTTATCAGCCCCAGCATTTT
.	TRBV19	TRBJ2-1	.	CASSLLASEQFF	TGTGCCAGTAGTTTATTAGCGAGCGAGCAGTTCTTC
.	TRBV28	TRBJ2-1	TRBD2	CASSLSGPSGRNEQFF	TGTGCCAGCAGTTTATCGGGGCCTAGCGGGAGAAATGAGCAGTTCTTC
few	TRBV7-2	TRBJ2-1	.	CASSLESGRNEQFF	TGTGCCAGCAGCTTAGAAAGCGGGCGGAATGAGCAGTTCTTC
.	TRBV23-1	TRBJ1-1	.	CASSHGKGWEAFF	TGCGCCAGCAGTCACGGGAAAGGCTGGGAAGCTTTCTTT
few	TRBV9	TRBJ2-7	.	CASSVDRLPYEQYF	TGTGCCAGCAGCGTAGACAGGCTTCCCTACGAGCAGTACTTC
few	TRBV7-9	TRBJ1-1	.	CASSYPQRRRMNTEAFF	TGTGCCAGCAGCTACCCTCAAAGGAGGCGGATGAACACTGAAGCTTTCTTT
.	TRBV6-6	TRBJ1-5	TRBD1	CASSYRTGYHQPQHF	TGTGCCAGCAGTTACAGGACAGGGTATCATCAGCCCCAGCATTTT
.	TRBV19	TRBJ2-5	.	CASSLGAIQETQYF	TGTGCCAGTAGTCTGGGGGCAATACAAGAGACCCAGTACTTC
few	TRBV5-1	TRBJ2-5	.	CASSAGQTYQETQYF	TGCGCCAGCAGCGCCGGACAGACGTACCAAGAGACCCAGTACTTC
few	TRBV7-2	TRBJ1-5	.	CASSLARGYQPQHF	TGTGCCAGCAGCTTAGCACGGGGTTATCAGCCCCAGCATTTT
few	TRBV5-1	TRBJ1-6	.	CASTDSNSPLHF	TGCGCCAGCACCGACAGTAATTCACCCCTCCACTTT